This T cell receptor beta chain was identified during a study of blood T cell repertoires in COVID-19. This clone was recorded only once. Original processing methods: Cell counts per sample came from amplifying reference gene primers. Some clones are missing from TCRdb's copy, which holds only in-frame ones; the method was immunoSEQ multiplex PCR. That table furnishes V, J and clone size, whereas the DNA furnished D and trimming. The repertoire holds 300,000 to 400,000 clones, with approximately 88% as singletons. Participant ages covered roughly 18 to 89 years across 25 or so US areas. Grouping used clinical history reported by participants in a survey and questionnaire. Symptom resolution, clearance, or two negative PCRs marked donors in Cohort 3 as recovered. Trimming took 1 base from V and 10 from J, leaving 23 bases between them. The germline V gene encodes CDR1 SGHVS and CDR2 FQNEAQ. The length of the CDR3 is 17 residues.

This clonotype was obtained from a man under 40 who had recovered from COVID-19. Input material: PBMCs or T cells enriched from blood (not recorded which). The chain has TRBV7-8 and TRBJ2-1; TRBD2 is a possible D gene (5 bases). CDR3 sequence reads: CASSLGAPYEGVLEQFF. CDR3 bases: TGTGCCAGCAGCTTAGGGGCCCCCTACGAGGGAGTGTTAGAGCAGTTCTTC.